One sample yielded the 27 T cell receptor beta chains listed below, sequenced in a study of blood T cell repertoires in COVID-19. Sequenced by immunoSEQ multiplex PCR; TCRdb stores in-frame clones only, minus some. Among about 300,000 clones listed, roughly 83% were seen once. Sequencing input: peripheral blood. The receptor source for this set is a human donor with COVID-19, enrolled during active disease. The donor label of this sample is uncertain.

This clone occurred a few times. The rearrangement joins TRBV4-1 to TRBJ2-3, with TRBD2 matching over 12 bases. The CDR3 consists of 17 residues. Germline V CDR1 and CDR2: MGHRA, YSYEKL. Germline trimming cut 1 base from V and 4 bases from J; bases unmatched to any gene: 6. CDR3 loop: CASSQGLAGVLADTQYF. In DNA, the CDR3 is TGCGCCAGCAGCCAAGGACTAGCGGGAGTTCTCGCAGATACGCAGTATTTT.

Only a few counts were recorded for this clone. The chain couples TRBV7-8 to TRBJ2-5; 12 nucleotides line up with TRBD2. There are 18 residues in the CDR3. Germline V gene lookup returns CDR1 SGHVS and CDR2 FQNEAQ. V lost 6 bases and J lost 4; bases outside the gene matches: 15. The CDR3 reads CASRKRTSGIGRRETQYF. In nucleotides, the CDR3 is TGTGCCAGCAGGAAGAGGACTAGCGGGATCGGAAGGAGAGAGACCCAGTACTTC.

This clone was seen once. This chain links TRBV6-5 with TRBJ2-1; tentatively, D is TRBD2 (6 bases). The CDR3 loop spans 15 amino acids. Per the germline V gene, CDR1 is MNHEY and CDR2 is SVGAGI. The V end lost 3 bases, the J end lost 6 bases, and 15 bases lay between the germline ends. CDR3 region: CASSYELASFNEQFF. As DNA, the CDR3 is TGTGCCAGCAGTTATGAACTAGCTTCATTCAATGAGCAGTTCTTC.

V usage is TRBV5-1 and J usage is TRBJ2-1; 7 bases align to TRBD1. The CDR3 consists of 16 residues. Trimming cost V 4 bases and J 8 bases; bases outside gene matches: 15. The germline V gene encodes CDR1 SGHRS and CDR2 YFSETQ. The CDR3 coding sequence is TGCGCCAGCAGCCGATTCACAGGGGTAGGTGTAGATGAGCAGTTCTTC. Amino acid sequence: CASSRFTGVGVDEQFF.

The chain joins TRBV28 to TRBJ1-3; no reliable D call. Germline CDR1 and CDR2: MDHEN and SYDVKM. The ends were cut back, 9 bases at V and 0 bases at J, with 6 bases in the middle. This CDR3 region has 12 residues. CDR3 amino acids: CASESSGNTIYF. The DNA of the CDR3 is TGTGCCAGTGAGAGCTCTGGAAACACCATATATTTT.

This clone was detected only a few times. The chain joins TRBV7-9 to TRBJ2-2, with 8 bases fitting TRBD2. Unmatched junction bases numbered 5, after V lost 3 bases and J lost 2 bases. CDR1 is SEHNR and CDR2 is FQNEAQ in the germline V gene (reference sequence). The CDR3 covers 16 residues. The CDR3 sequence is CASSFLAGRNTGELFF. The CDR3 DNA reads as TGTGCCAGCAGCTTCCTAGCGGGCCGTAACACCGGGGAGCTGTTTTTT.

The chain recombines TRBV4-1 with TRBJ1-5; 8 bases agree with TRBD1. Germline trimming cut 1 base from V and 4 bases from J; bases unmatched to any gene: 6. The CDR3 runs 16 residues. Looked up from germline, CDR1 is MGHRA and CDR2 is YSYEKL. In DNA form, the CDR3 reads TGCGCCAGCAGCCAAGTACAGGGGGATTTGAATCAGCCCCAGCATTTT. This sequence encodes CASSQVQGDLNQPQHF.

This sequence joins TRBV5-6 and TRBJ1-6; 8 nucleotides line up with TRBD1. V shed 4 bases and J 4 bases; nucleotides not matched to a gene: 4. The germline V gene encodes CDR1 SGHDT and CDR2 YYEEEE. The CDR3 runs 15 residues. CDR3 DNA: TGTGCCAGCAGCCCCAGGGGGCCTTATAATTCACCCCTCCACTTT. Protein: CASSPRGPYNSPLHF. The full variable domain, completed using reference TRBV5-6 and TRBJ1-6, is DAGVTQSPTHLIKTRGQQVTLRCSPKSGHDTVSWYQQALGQGPQFIFQYYEEEERQRGNFPDRFSGHQFPNYSSELNVNALLLGDSALYLCASSPRGPYNSPLHFGNGTRLTVT.

V and J are TRBV7-2 and TRBJ2-3, with 16 nucleotides matching TRBD2. The germline V gene has CDR1 SGHTA and CDR2 FQGNSA. Unmatched junction bases numbered 2, after V lost 1 base and J lost 4 bases. This CDR3 has 17 residues. The CDR3 loop reads CASSLGGTSGGADTQYF. CDR3 coding DNA: TGTGCCAGCAGCTTAGGGGGGACTAGCGGGGGGGCAGATACGCAGTATTTT.

This chain joins TRBV7-9 and TRBJ1-5; tentative D call: TRBD1 (5 bases). The V and J ends lost 5 bases and 7 bases respectively, with 12 bases between them. The CDR3 loop spans 13 amino acids. Germline V gives CDR1 SEHNR, CDR2 FQNEAQ (reference sequence). CDR3 DNA sequence: TGTGCCAGCAGCAGAACGACAGACCAGCCCCAGCATTTT. It translates to CASSRTTDQPQHF.

This chain links TRBV30 with TRBJ1-3; tentatively, D is TRBD1 (5 bases). The V gene lost 6 bases and the J gene lost 4 bases, with 13 bases spanning the gap. There are 13 residues in the CDR3. The V gene's germline CDR1 is GTSNPN and CDR2 SVGIG (reference sequence). In DNA form, the CDR3 reads TGTGCCTGTGGGGCATCCGGAGGAAACACCATATATTTT. Translated, it gives CACGASGGNTIYF. Full variable domain (rest looked up from reference TRBV30 and TRBJ1-3): SQTIHQWPATLVQPVGSPLSLECTVEGTSNPNLYWYRQAAGRGLQLLFYSVGIGQISSEVPQNLSASRPQDRQFILSSKKLLLSDSGFYLCACGASGGNTIYFGEGSWLTVV.

The chain has TRBV12-3 or TRBV12-4 and TRBJ1-1, with 9 bases matching TRBD1. The V gene end was trimmed by 6 bases and the J gene end by 4 bases; junction bases not matched to a gene: 3. The CDR3 contains 13 residues. The CDR3 here is CASSQQGATEAFF. The CDR3 DNA reads TGTGCCAGCAGCCAACAGGGGGCCACTGAAGCTTTCTTT.

The CDR3 DNA follows: TGTGCCGGGGGCAGCTCTGGGGCCAACGTCCTGACTTTC. Translation: CAGGSSGANVLTF. The chain couples TRBV19 to TRBJ2-6, with a possible D match to TRBD1 (6 bases). This CDR3 region has 13 residues. Germline values: CDR1 LNHDA, CDR2 SQIVND (reference sequence). V was shortened by 11 bases and J by 0 bases, with 8 bases between the two germline ends.

This clone was observed a few times. The gene calls are TRBV1 and TRBJ2-1; the D call of TRBD2 is as the table states it, not checked on the DNA. TRBV1 is described as a pseudogene. The CDR3 consists of 13 residues. The CDR3 DNA reads TGCACCAGCAGCCGAGAGAAGTCCGGTGAGCAGTTCTTC. Translated, it gives CTSSREKSGEQFF.

V and J are TRBV7-2 and TRBJ2-5; 7 bases line up with TRBD2. The CDR3 covers 15 residues. CDR1 and CDR2 (germline): SGHTA, FQGNSA. With 4 bases clipped from V and 4 bases from J, the junction kept 9 bases outside the gene matches. CDR3: CASSWMGEGGETQYF. In DNA form, the CDR3 reads TGTGCCAGCAGCTGGATGGGGGAGGGTGGAGAGACCCAGTACTTC.

This clone was observed a few times. V usage is TRBV3-1 (or the pseudogene TRBV3-2) and J usage is TRBJ2-2; 7 nucleotides align to TRBD2. This CDR3 has 14 residues. Losses at the gene ends were 3 bases for V and 6 bases for J; bases not matched to a gene: 4. The V gene's germline CDR1 is LGHDT and CDR2 YNNKEL (reference sequence). CDR3 in DNA: TGTGCCAGCAGCCAGACCGGGAGGCCCGGGGAGCTGTTTTTT. Translation: CASSQTGRPGELFF.

The genes are TRBV10-3 and TRBJ2-7; possible D gene TRBD1, 6 bases. Germline CDR1 and CDR2: ENHRY and SYGVKD. Trimming left V 5 bases short and J 6 bases short, with 11 bases between. The CDR3 runs to 12 residues. CDR3 region: CAISSQGSEQYF. The DNA for the CDR3 is TGTGCCATCAGTTCACAGGGTAGCGAGCAGTACTTC.

This chain joins TRBV30 and TRBJ1-4; TRBD1 might be the D (5 bases). This CDR3 contains 13 residues. The V gene lost 3 bases and the J gene lost 5 bases, with 10 bases spanning the gap. Germline V gives CDR1 GTSNPN, CDR2 SVGIG (reference sequence). The CDR3 nucleotides read TGTGCCTGGAGCCTGACAGAAAATGAAAAACTGTTTTTT. Translated: CAWSLTENEKLFF.

The chain couples TRBV29-1 to TRBJ2-1; TRBD2 matches 10 bases. The V gene's germline CDR1 is SQVTM and CDR2 ANQGSEA. Germline trimming cut 3 bases from V and 7 bases from J; bases unmatched to any gene: 6. The CDR3 spans 14 residues. The CDR3 sequence: CSVEGLAGVNEQFF. The CDR3 nucleotides read TGCAGCGTTGAGGGTCTAGCGGGAGTTAATGAGCAGTTCTTC.

The table lists this clone with a few counts. The chain joins TRBV3-1 (or the pseudogene TRBV3-2) to TRBJ1-1; tentatively, D is TRBD1 (5 bases). The V and J ends lost 5 bases and 4 bases respectively, with 11 bases between them. The CDR3 length is 13 residues. Germline V gene sequence: CDR1 LGHDT, CDR2 YNNKEL (reference sequence). The CDR3 is CASSSLDSTEAFF. In DNA, the CDR3 is TGTGCCAGCAGCTCCCTCGACAGCACTGAAGCTTTCTTT.

In this sample, this clone turned up a few times. The CDR3 loop reads CASSDNRGVREKLFF. The CDR3 bases are TGTGCCAGCAGCGATAACAGGGGGGTACGAGAAAAACTGTTTTTT. V gene TRBV7-2 combines with J gene TRBJ1-4, with 8 bases matching TRBD1. This CDR3 has 15 residues. The germline V gene encodes CDR1 SGHTA and CDR2 FQGNSA. V lost 5 bases to trimming and J lost 8 bases; unmatched junction nucleotides: 10. Based on the CDR3 plus reference TRBV7-2 and TRBJ1-4, the full variable domain is GAGVSQSPSNKVTEKGKDVELRCDPISGHTALYWYRQSLGQGLEFLIYFQGNSAPDKSGLPSDRFSAERTGGSVSTLTIQRTQQEDSAVYLCASSDNRGVREKLFFGSGTQLSVL.

The chain has TRBV6-6 and TRBJ1-2; D is unresolved. From germline, CDR1 is MNHNY and CDR2 SVGAGI (reference sequence). The CDR3 spans 15 residues. V dropped 0 bases and J dropped 4 bases, with 12 bases sitting between them. CDR3: CASSYSENNIYGYTF. The CDR3 nucleotides are TGTGCCAGCAGTTACTCTGAAAACAACATCTATGGCTACACCTTC.

The chain uses TRBV15 and TRBJ2-1; D is perhaps TRBD2 (6 bases). Per germline, CDR1 LNHNV and CDR2 YYDKDF (reference sequence). Trimming left V 2 bases short and J 0 bases short, with 23 bases between. The CDR3 contains 20 residues. In DNA, the CDR3 is TGTGCCACCAGCAGAATTCGGTCTAGCGCGCCCACGGCCTCCTACAATGAGCAGTTCTTC. This sequence encodes CATSRIRSSAPTASYNEQFF.

The rearrangement links TRBV2 to TRBJ2-2; D gene unclear. Between the trimmed V and J ends, which lost 5 bases and 6 bases, there was a span of 10 bases. The CDR3 is 13 residues long. Germline V gene data show CDR1 as SNHLY and CDR2 as FYNNEI. In DNA form, the CDR3 reads TGTGCCAGCAGTACCCTAAAAGCCGGGGAGCTGTTTTTT. Protein sequence: CASSTLKAGELFF.

V is TRBV3-1 (or the pseudogene TRBV3-2) and J is TRBJ2-7, with 8 positions matching TRBD1. CDR1 and CDR2 (germline): LGHDT, YNNKEL (reference sequence). V shed 5 bases, J shed 5 bases, and the junction held 8 bases outside the gene matches. This CDR3 has 14 residues. The CDR3 nucleotides are TGTGCCAGCAGCGGCCGGGACAGGAGGGACGAGCAGTACTTC. This translates into CASSGRDRRDEQYF.

CDR3 sequence (DNA): TGTGCCAGCAGTAGCCCCTCTCCCAGCGGGGGAGGAAATACGCAGTATTTT. It translates to CASSSPSPSGGGNTQYF. The V call is TRBV28, the J call TRBJ2-3, with 8 bases lining up with TRBD2. The CDR3 has 17 residues. The J segment lost 7 bases and the V segment lost 5 bases, leaving 17 bases of the junction unmatched. The V gene's germline CDR1 is MDHEN and CDR2 SYDVKM.

The chain has TRBV18 and TRBJ2-3; 13 nucleotides agree with TRBD2. The length of the CDR3 is 17 residues. The junction had 14 bases not matched to a gene; V was cut back by 8 bases and J by 6 bases. CDR1 and CDR2 from the germline V gene are KGHSH and LQKENI. CDR3 region: CASSSGLAGAGEDTQYF. CDR3 DNA sequence: TGTGCCAGCAGTTCCGGACTAGCGGGAGCCGGAGAGGATACGCAGTATTTT. The variable domain in full, completed from reference TRBV18 and TRBJ2-3, reads NAGVMQNPRHLVRRRGQEARLRCSPMKGHSHVYWYRQLPEEGLKFMVYLQKENIIDESGMPKERFSAEFPKEGPSILRIQQVVRGDSAAYFCASSSGLAGAGEDTQYFGPGTRLTVL.